This is a list of T cell receptor beta chains from one sample in a study of regulatory T cells in long-lasting Graves disease. TCRdb independently ran MiXCR on the multiplex PCR reads; one entry per CDR3 protein. The repertoire includes 400,000 to 500,000 distinct CDR3 sequences, 21% of them detected once, and approximately 15% sits in the top ten. The sequencing here drew on peripheral blood mononuclear cells (PBMCs), taken when the disease was refractory, from a patient treated with antithyroid drugs. These receptors were collected from a female donor with Graves disease. The CDR3 runs from the conserved cysteine through the conserved F or W. The D gene is left open where the match is weak. The listing skips clone size in some rows; elsewhere it reads once, few, many or a size class.

v_gene	len	j_gene	abundance	d_gene	CDR3aa	CDR3nt
TRBV6-1	13	TRBJ2-7	many	TRBD2	CASQTSGSYEQYF	TGTGCCAGCCAAACTAGCGGTTCCTACGAGCAGTACTTC
TRBV28	14	TRBJ2-2	few	TRBD1	CASMGQRNTGELFF	TGTGCCAGTATGGGACAGAGAAACACCGGGGAGCTGTTTTTT
TRBV6-1	10	TRBJ1-1	NA	NA	CASLGAEAFF	TGTGCCAGCCTAGGAGCTGAAGCTTTCTTT
TRBV28	15	TRBJ2-7	NA	NA	CASSSAIGGGGEQYF	TGTGCCAGCAGTTCAGCCATTGGGGGGGGCGGTGAGCAGTACTTC
TRBV24-1	13	TRBJ2-7	few	NA	CATSASDSYEQYF	TGTGCCACCAGTGCGTCGGACAGCTACGAGCAGTACTTC
TRBV30	12	TRBJ2-7	many	NA	CAWEPDGGEQYF	TGTGCCTGGGAACCCGACGGCGGCGAGCAGTACTTC
TRBV27	15	TRBJ2-5	many	TRBD2	CASSMSSGRGETQYF	TGTGCCAGCAGCATGAGTAGCGGGAGAGGGGAGACCCAGTACTTC
TRBV10-3	14	TRBJ1-2	many	NA	CAISEGQVGYGYTF	TGTGCCATCAGTGAGGGCCAGGTTGGCTATGGCTACACCTTC
TRBV18	13	TRBJ1-1	NA	NA	CASSRGAGDLAFF	TGTGCCAGCTCCCGAGGAGCAGGGGATTTAGCTTTCTTT
TRBV7-9	18	TRBJ2-7	once	TRBD1	CASSSRTGGPGSHYEQYF	TGTGCCAGCAGCTCGCGGACAGGGGGCCCCGGCTCCCACTACGAGCAGTACTTC
TRBV10-3	14	TRBJ2-3	NA	TRBD1	CAISGDRGSDTQYF	TGTGCCATCAGTGGAGACAGGGGTTCAGATACGCAGTATTTT